The 25 T cell receptor beta chains reported below all come from one sample, sequenced in a study of beta chain features in type 1 diabetes. Overall study results and limits: Type 1 diabetes patients had TCRB CDR3s that were shorter (moderately but significantly so) in all four CD4+ subsets.

Since all of the isolated RNA was reverse transcribed, expressed TCRB transcripts were what got sequenced. The protocol was immunoSEQ multiplex PCR, while the TCRdb copy is restricted to in-frame clones and leaves out a portion. The sample lists approximately 150,000 clones; 7% to 10% were seen once. No antigens are known for them. The sample was central memory CD4+ T cells from blood. These receptors originate from a man aged 25-45 years with type 1 diabetes.

The sample holds a few counts of this clone. The rearrangement links TRBV5-1 to TRBJ2-1; D is possibly TRBD1 (6 bases). CDR3 length: 16 amino acids. Germline values: CDR1 SGHRS, CDR2 YFSETQ. V was cut by 4 bases and J by 8 bases, with 22 bases left in between. CDR3 DNA sequence: TGCGCCAGCAGCATAGGCTGGACAGCCGAGGGCGATGAGCAGTTCTTC. It yields the protein CASSIGWTAEGDEQFF.

The chain joins TRBV2 to TRBJ1-5; D possibly corresponds to TRBD1 (5 bases). Germline CDR1 SNHLY, CDR2 FYNNEI. Deletions cut 2 bases from V and 4 bases from J, with 12 bases between. This CDR3 has 15 residues. CDR3 sequence: CASSESGPFNQPQHF. CDR3 in DNA: TGTGCCAGCAGTGAATCAGGGCCGTTTAATCAGCCCCAGCATTTT.

The rearrangement joins TRBV11-2 to TRBJ2-1, with D tentatively TRBD2 (5 bases). The V end was cut by 3 bases, the J end by 6 bases, with 12 bases between. The CDR3 spans 14 residues. Per germline, CDR1 SGHAT and CDR2 FQNNGV. For the CDR3, the DNA is TGTGCCAGCAGCTTCCGGGCCGCGGGCAATGAGCAGTTCTTC. Protein product: CASSFRAAGNEQFF.

The chain is built from TRBV9 and TRBJ2-2; 12 bases line up with TRBD2. V gave up 0 bases and J gave up 4 bases; unmatched junction bases: 10. Germline V gene lookup returns CDR1 SGDLS and CDR2 YYNGEE. This CDR3 has 19 residues. CDR3 nucleotide sequence: TGTGCCAGCAGCGTAGCTAGCGGGGGGGCCGAATGGGCCACCGGGGAGCTGTTTTTT. This encodes CASSVASGGAEWATGELFF.

This rearrangement joins TRBV28 to TRBJ1-3, with 9 bases fitting TRBD1. Germline-derived CDR1 and CDR2 are MDHEN and SYDVKM. V gave up 5 bases and J gave up 4 bases; unmatched junction bases: 3. This CDR3 has 14 amino acids. CDR3 sequence reads: CASSGQGQGNTIYF. The CDR3 nucleotides are TGTGCCAGCAGTGGACAGGGGCAGGGAAACACCATATATTTT.

The V gene is TRBV7-9, the J gene TRBJ1-2; 7 bases line up with TRBD1. V shed 5 bases, J shed 6 bases, and the junction held 15 bases outside the gene matches. Per the germline V gene, CDR1 is SEHNR and CDR2 is FQNEAQ (reference sequence). The CDR3 sequence is 16 residues long. The CDR3 DNA follows: TGTGCCAGCAGCCTTAGGGACAGCGCGGAGCATAATGGCTACACCTTC. Translating it yields CASSLRDSAEHNGYTF.

This chain connects TRBV29-1 to TRBJ2-7, with D perhaps TRBD2 (5 bases). Germline loops: CDR1 SQVTM, CDR2 ANQGSEA. V lost 7 bases, J lost 2 bases, and 12 bases lay in between. This CDR3 has 12 amino acids. CDR3 amino acids: CSATTGTYEQYF. The CDR3 nucleotides are TGCAGCGCTACGACGGGAACCTACGAGCAGTACTTC.

This clone was observed a handful of times. V and J are TRBV7-3 and TRBJ2-1; the D is unclear. V shed 5 bases and J shed 4 bases, with 15 bases lying between them. The CDR3 contains 15 residues. Germline V gives CDR1 SGHTA, CDR2 FQGTGA. The CDR3 coding sequence is TGTGCCAGCAGCAGCGACCCCAGCACTTACAATGAGCAGTTCTTC. Protein product: CASSSDPSTYNEQFF.

This clone turned up a few times. The chain recombines TRBV30 with TRBJ1-6, with D possibly TRBD1 on 5 matching bases. V dropped 1 base and J dropped 4 bases, with 8 bases sitting between them. Germline CDR1 and CDR2: GTSNPN and SVGIG (reference sequence). The CDR3 has 14 residues. The CDR3 DNA reads TGTGCCTGGAGTGAGGGGAGGTATAATTCACCCCTCCACTTT. Amino acids: CAWSEGRYNSPLHF.

This clone was counted only a few times. V usage is TRBV6-5 and J usage is TRBJ2-7, with D possibly TRBD2 on 5 matching bases. Per the germline V gene, CDR1 is MNHEY and CDR2 is SVGAGI. The CDR3 spans 15 residues. V was pared by 0 bases and J by 0 bases, with 9 bases between. The CDR3 DNA follows: TGTGCCAGCAGTTACTCGCTAGGGAGCTCCTACGAGCAGTACTTC. This translates into CASSYSLGSSYEQYF.

The chain employs TRBV9 and TRBJ2-3, with 9 bases fitting TRBD1. This CDR3 is built from 15 residues. Germline CDR1 is SGDLS and CDR2 is YYNGEE. V shed 0 bases and J 6 bases; nucleotides not matched to a gene: 5. The CDR3 reads CASSVGTGAMDTQYF. The CDR3 DNA follows: TGTGCCAGCAGCGTAGGGACAGGGGCAATGGATACGCAGTATTTT.

This clone occurred a few times. CDR3 loop: CASSPRSALEAFF. CDR3 in DNA: TGCGCCAGCAGCCCGCGGAGCGCCCTTGAAGCTTTCTTT. The rearrangement links TRBV5-1 to TRBJ1-1; unclear D gene. Germline V gene sequence: CDR1 SGHRS, CDR2 YFSETQ. Trimming left V 4 bases short and J 7 bases short, with 14 bases between. This CDR3 spans 13 amino acids.

This clone has just a few counts. The chain couples TRBV28 to TRBJ2-4; D uncertain. Germline CDR1 is MDHEN and CDR2 is SYDVKM. V was cut by 6 bases and J by 5 bases, with 11 bases left in between. There are 13 residues in the CDR3. DNA of the CDR3: TGTGCCAGCAGGGAGAGGAATCAAAACATTCAGTACTTC. This encodes CASRERNQNIQYF.

This clone came up a few times. This chain uses TRBV16 with TRBJ1-6; TRBD1 aligns across 11 bases. Germline V gene sequence: CDR1 KGHSY, CDR2 FQNENV. V lost 4 bases, J lost 5 bases, and 7 bases stayed unmatched. CDR3 length equals 17 residues. The chain's CDR3 is CASSPHGQGANNSPLHF. The DNA for the CDR3 is TGTGCCAGCAGCCCCCACGGACAGGGGGCGAATAATTCACCCCTCCACTTT.

This clone was seen a few times. V and J are TRBV29-1 and TRBJ1-4; a possible D gene is TRBD1 (5 bases). V was cut by 3 bases and J by 4 bases, with 6 bases left in between. Germline-derived CDR1 and CDR2 are SQVTM and ANQGSEA. The CDR3 is 12 amino acids. The DNA for the CDR3 is TGCAGCGTTGACAGGGTTAATGAAAAACTGTTTTTT. Translating it yields CSVDRVNEKLFF.

This clone was found a few times. This chain connects TRBV7-2 to TRBJ2-1, with 7 bases lining up with TRBD2. The germline V gene encodes CDR1 SGHTA and CDR2 FQGNSA. The CDR3 consists of 15 residues. The J segment lost 8 bases and the V segment lost 2 bases, leaving 9 bases of the junction unmatched. CDR3 sequence: CASSLTSGAVHEQFF. The CDR3 nucleotides read TGTGCCAGCAGCTTAACCAGCGGGGCGGTCCATGAGCAGTTCTTC.

The chain has TRBV4-2 and TRBJ2-3; 8 bases match TRBD2. The CDR3 length is 15 residues. The germline V gene encodes CDR1 LGHNA and CDR2 YNFKEQ. V shed 5 bases, J shed 0 bases, and the junction held 4 bases outside the gene matches. CDR3: CASSVSGGSTDTQYF. The CDR3 bases are TGTGCCAGCAGCGTCTCGGGAGGGAGCACAGATACGCAGTATTTT.

This clone was counted only a few times. J is TRBJ1-6 and V is TRBV2; weak D call: TRBD1 (5 bases). The CDR3 has 16 amino acids. Trimming shortened V by 1 base and J by 6 bases, and 13 bases separated the two germline ends. CDR1 and CDR2 from the germline V gene are SNHLY and FYNNEI. The CDR3 loop is CASSEEGAPSNSPLHF. The CDR3 bases are TGTGCCAGCAGTGAAGAAGGGGCACCGAGTAATTCACCCCTCCACTTT.

The rearrangement joins TRBV5-4 to TRBJ2-1, with a weak D call TRBD1 (5 bases). Trimming cost V 4 bases and J 6 bases, with 11 bases left between them. CDR1 and CDR2 from the germline V gene are SGHNT and YYREEE (reference sequence). The CDR3 sequence is 13 residues long. CDR3 coding DNA: TGTGCCAGCAGCCCGCAGGGAATCAATGAGCAGTTCTTC. It yields the protein CASSPQGINEQFF.

CDR3 coding DNA: TGCGCCAGCAGCAAATCGACAGGGCGGACTGAAGCTTTCTTT. Translation gives CASSKSTGRTEAFF. This rearrangement joins TRBV4-1 to TRBJ1-1; 7 nucleotides agree with TRBD1. CDR1 is MGHRA, CDR2 YSYEKL, per germline. The V segment lost 5 bases and the J segment 5 bases; nucleotides outside the gene matches: 8. The CDR3 runs to 14 residues.

This chain links TRBV30 with TRBJ1-2; 12 bases are shared with TRBD1. This CDR3 region has 16 residues. CDR1 GTSNPN and CDR2 SVGIG come from the germline V gene (reference sequence). V lost 3 bases, J lost 2 bases, and 7 bases stayed unmatched. CDR3 in amino acids: CAWRVGQGALNYGYTF. DNA of the CDR3: TGTGCCTGGAGAGTGGGACAGGGGGCCTTAAACTATGGCTACACCTTC.

A few counts support this clone. V is TRBV5-4 and J is TRBJ2-5; TRBD2 is a possible D gene (6 bases). The CDR3 has 13 amino acids. Trimming left V 0 bases short and J 9 bases short, with 12 bases between. The germline gives CDR1 SGHNT, CDR2 YYREEE (reference sequence). The CDR3 nucleotides read TGTGCCAGCAGCTTGGAAGAGGGGAGGCCCCAGTACTTC. This translates into CASSLEEGRPQYF.

This clone was counted a few times. The chain recombines TRBV6-6 with TRBJ1-2; 7 positions match TRBD1. The CDR3 consists of 15 residues. V trimming: 2 bases; J trimming: 7 bases; junction bases outside the gene matches: 10. The germline gives CDR1 MNHNY, CDR2 SVGAGI (reference sequence). The CDR3 region is CASSYPDKGAGGYTF. The DNA of the CDR3 is TGTGCCAGCAGTTACCCGGACAAGGGGGCTGGTGGCTACACCTTC.

This clone was picked up many times. This rearrangement joins TRBV11-2 to TRBJ2-5; D remains unclear. The CDR3 is made up of 14 amino acids. V lost 5 bases to trimming and J lost 1 base, with 11 bases between them. CDR1 is SGHAT and CDR2 is FQNNGV in the germline V gene. The CDR3 DNA sequence: TGTGCCAGCAGCCGCTCAGGTACCCAAGAGACCCAGTACTTC. Its protein product is CASSRSGTQETQYF.

J is TRBJ1-1 and V is TRBV4-3; no clear D gene. The CDR3 is made up of 14 amino acids. Germline CDR1 LGHNA, CDR2 YSLEER. Trimming left V 4 bases short and J 4 bases short, with 13 bases between. Here the CDR3 reads CASSPGPGSTEAFF. CDR3 DNA sequence: TGCGCCAGCAGCCCCGGCCCGGGGAGCACTGAAGCTTTCTTT.